This T cell receptor (beta chain) was documented in a study of neurological immune-mediated disorders. This CDR3 contains 15 residues. Germline assignment: CDR1 KGHDR and CDR2 SFDVKD. V was clipped by 3 bases and J by 5 bases, with 15 bases between them. Documented time point: longitudinal time-point 1 (baseline). MiXCR, run by TCRdb on the 5' RACE reads, gives a single entry per CDR3 protein. The sample has fewer than 90,000 distinct CDR3 sequences; roughly a tenth are singletons. This clonotype appeared many times. The sample comprised PBMCs. This TCR was recovered from a man younger than 45 in good health. This chain uses TRBV24-1 with TRBJ2-5, with D perhaps assigned TRBD1 or TRBD2 (5 bases each). CDR3 in amino acids: CATSDTGPQRETQYF. CDR3 DNA: TGTGCCACCAGTGATACGGGACCTCAGCGGGAGACCCAGTACTTC.